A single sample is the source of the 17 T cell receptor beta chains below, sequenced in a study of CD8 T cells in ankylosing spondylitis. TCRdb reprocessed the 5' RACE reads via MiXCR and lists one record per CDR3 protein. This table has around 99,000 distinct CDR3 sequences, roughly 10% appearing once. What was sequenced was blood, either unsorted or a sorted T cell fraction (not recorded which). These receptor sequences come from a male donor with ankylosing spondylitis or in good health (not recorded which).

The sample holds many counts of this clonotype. This CDR3 is CATSRVTSSPLHF. The CDR3 DNA reads TGTGCCACCAGCAGAGTTACTTCTTCACCCCTCCACTTT. This chain connects TRBV15 to TRBJ1-6; D call uncertain. Looked up from germline, CDR1 is LNHNV and CDR2 is YYDKDF (reference sequence). V was clipped by 1 base and J by 9 bases, with 7 bases between them. The CDR3 has 13 amino acids. Full variable domain (outside the CDR3, taken from reference TRBV15 and TRBJ1-6): DAMVIQNPRYQVTQFGKPVTLSCSQTLNHNVMYWYQQKSSQAPKLLFHYYDKDFNNEADTPDNFQSRRPNTSFCFLDIRSPGLGDTAMYLCATSRVTSSPLHFGNGTRLTVT.

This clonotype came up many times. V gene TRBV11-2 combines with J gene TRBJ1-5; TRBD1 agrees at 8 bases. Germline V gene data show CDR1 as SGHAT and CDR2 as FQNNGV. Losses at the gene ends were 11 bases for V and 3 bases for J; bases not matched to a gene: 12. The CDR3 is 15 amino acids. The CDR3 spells CARAGDRRANQPQHF. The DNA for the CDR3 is TGTGCCCGTGCCGGGGACAGGAGGGCCAATCAGCCCCAGCATTTT.

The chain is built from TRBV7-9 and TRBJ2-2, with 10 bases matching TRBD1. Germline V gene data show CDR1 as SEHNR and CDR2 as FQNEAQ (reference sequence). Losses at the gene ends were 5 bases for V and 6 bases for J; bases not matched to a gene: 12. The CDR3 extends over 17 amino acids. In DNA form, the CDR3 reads TGTGCCAGCAGCAAACCGGGACAGGGGAATCATCCCGGGGAGCTGTTTTTT. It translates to CASSKPGQGNHPGELFF.

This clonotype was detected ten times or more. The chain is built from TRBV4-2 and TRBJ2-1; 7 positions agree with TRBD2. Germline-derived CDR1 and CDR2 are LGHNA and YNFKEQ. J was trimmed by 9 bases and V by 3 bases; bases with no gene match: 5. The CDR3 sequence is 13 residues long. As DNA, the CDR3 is TGTGCCAGCAGCCATGGACTAGTGGCTGAGCAGTTCTTC. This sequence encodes CASSHGLVAEQFF.

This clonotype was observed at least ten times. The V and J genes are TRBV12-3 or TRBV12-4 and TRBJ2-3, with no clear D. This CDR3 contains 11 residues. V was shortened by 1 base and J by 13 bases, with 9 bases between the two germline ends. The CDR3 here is CASSLGAFEYF. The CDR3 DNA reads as TGTGCCAGCAGTTTAGGGGCGTTTGAGTATTTT.

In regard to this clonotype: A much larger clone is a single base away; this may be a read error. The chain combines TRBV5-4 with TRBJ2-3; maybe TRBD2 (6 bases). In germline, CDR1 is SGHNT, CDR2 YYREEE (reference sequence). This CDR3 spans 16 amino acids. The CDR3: CASSFRAGLVTDMQYF. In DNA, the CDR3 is TGTGCCAGCAGCTTTCGGGCGGGACTTGTCACAGATATGCAGTATTTT.

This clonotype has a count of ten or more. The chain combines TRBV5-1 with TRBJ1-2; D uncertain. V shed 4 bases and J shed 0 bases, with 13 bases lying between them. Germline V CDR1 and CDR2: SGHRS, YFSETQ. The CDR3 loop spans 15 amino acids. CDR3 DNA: TGCGCCAGCAGCACTAGCCCTGGAGCTAACTATGGCTACACCTTC. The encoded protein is CASSTSPGANYGYTF.

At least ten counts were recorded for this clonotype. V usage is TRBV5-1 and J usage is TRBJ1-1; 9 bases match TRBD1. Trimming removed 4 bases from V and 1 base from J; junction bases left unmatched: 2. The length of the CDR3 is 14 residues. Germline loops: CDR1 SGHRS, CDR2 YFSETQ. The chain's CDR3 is CASSGGQGNTEAFF. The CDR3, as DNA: TGCGCCAGCAGCGGGGGACAGGGGAACACTGAAGCTTTCTTT.

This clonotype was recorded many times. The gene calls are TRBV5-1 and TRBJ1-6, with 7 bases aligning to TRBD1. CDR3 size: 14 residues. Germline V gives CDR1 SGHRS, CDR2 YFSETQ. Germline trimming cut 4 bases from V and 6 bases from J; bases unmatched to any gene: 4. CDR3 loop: CASSPGTANSPLHF. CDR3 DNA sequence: TGCGCCAGCAGCCCCGGGACAGCTAATTCACCCCTCCACTTT. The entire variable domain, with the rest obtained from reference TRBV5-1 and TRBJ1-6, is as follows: KAGVTQTPRYLIKTRGQQVTLSCSPISGHRSVSWYQQTPGQGLQFLFEYFSETQRNKGNFPGRFSGRQFSNSRSEMNVSTLELGDSALYLCASSPGTANSPLHFGNGTRLTVT.

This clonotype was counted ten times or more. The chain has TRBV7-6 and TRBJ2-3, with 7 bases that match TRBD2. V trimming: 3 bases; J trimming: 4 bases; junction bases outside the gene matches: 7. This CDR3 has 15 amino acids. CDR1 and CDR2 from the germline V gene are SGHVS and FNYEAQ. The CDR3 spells CASSFTGGGADTQYF. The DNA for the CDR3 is TGTGCCAGCAGCTTTACTGGCGGGGGTGCAGATACGCAGTATTTT.

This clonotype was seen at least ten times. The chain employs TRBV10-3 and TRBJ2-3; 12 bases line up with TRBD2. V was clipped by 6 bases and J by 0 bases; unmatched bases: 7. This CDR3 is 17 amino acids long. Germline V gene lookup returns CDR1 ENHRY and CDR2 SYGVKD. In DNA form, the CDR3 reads TGTGCCATCAGCGTGGGACTAGCGGGTAAAAGCACAGATACGCAGTATTTT. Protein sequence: CAISVGLAGKSTDTQYF.

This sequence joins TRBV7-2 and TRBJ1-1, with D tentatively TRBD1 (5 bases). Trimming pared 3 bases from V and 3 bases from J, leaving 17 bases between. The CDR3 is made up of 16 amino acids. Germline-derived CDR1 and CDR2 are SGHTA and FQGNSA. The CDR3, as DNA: TGTGCCAGCAGCTTGGGGGAGCTTTTGATGTACACTGAAGCTTTCTTT. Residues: CASSLGELLMYTEAFF.

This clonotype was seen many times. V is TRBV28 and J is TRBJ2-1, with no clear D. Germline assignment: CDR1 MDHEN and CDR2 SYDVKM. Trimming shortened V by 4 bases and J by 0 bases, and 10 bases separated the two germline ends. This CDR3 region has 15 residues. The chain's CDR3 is CASSYRESSYNEQFF. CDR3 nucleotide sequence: TGTGCCAGCAGTTACAGAGAGAGCTCCTACAATGAGCAGTTCTTC.

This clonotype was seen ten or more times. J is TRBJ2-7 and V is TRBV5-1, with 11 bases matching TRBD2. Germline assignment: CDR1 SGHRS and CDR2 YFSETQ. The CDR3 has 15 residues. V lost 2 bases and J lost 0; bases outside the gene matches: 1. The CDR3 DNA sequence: TGCGCCAGCAGCTTTAGCGGGGGGGCCTCCTACGAGCAGTACTTC. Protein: CASSFSGGASYEQYF.

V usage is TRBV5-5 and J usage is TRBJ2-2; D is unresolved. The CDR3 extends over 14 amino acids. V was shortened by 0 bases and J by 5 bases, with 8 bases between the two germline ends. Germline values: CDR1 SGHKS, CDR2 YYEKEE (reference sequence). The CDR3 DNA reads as TGTGCCAGCAGCTTGGGACTGATGACCGGGGAGCTGTTTTTT. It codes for CASSLGLMTGELFF. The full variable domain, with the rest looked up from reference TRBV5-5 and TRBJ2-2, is DAGVTQSPTHLIKTRGQQVTLRCSPISGHKSVSWYQQVLGQGPQFIFQYYEKEERGRGNFPDRFSARQFPNYSSELNVNALLLGDSALYLCASSLGLMTGELFFGEGSRLTVL.

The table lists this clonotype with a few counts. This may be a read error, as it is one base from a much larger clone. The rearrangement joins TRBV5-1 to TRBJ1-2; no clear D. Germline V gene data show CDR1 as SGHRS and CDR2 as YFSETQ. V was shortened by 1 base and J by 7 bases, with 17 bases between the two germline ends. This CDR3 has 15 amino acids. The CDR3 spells CASSLTNPLRTGYTF. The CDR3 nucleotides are TGCGCCAGCAGCTTGACCAATCCCCTTCGGACTGGCTACACCTTC.

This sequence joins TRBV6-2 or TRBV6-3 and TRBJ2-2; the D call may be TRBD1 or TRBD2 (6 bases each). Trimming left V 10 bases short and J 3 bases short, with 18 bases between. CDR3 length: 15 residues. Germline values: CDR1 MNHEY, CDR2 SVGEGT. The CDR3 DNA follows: TGTGCCATCGCCCCGGGGGCCGCGTACACCGGGGAGCTGTTTTTT. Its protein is CAIAPGAAYTGELFF.